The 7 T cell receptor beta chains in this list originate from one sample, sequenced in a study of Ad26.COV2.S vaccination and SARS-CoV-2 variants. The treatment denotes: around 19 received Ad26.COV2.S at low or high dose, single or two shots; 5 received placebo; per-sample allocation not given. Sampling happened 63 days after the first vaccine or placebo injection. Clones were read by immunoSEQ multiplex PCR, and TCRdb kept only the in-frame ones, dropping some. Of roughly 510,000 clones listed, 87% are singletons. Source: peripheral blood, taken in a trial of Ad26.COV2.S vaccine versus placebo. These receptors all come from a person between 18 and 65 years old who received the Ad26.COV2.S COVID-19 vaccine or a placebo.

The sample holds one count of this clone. This chain's CDR3 is CASTPPGPGRGFVEQYF. The CDR3, as DNA: TGTGCCAGCACTCCCCCCGGCCCAGGCAGGGGATTTGTCGAGCAGTACTTC. The rearrangement links TRBV28 to TRBJ2-7; D may be TRBD1 (6 bases). The CDR3 extends over 17 amino acids. V gave up 7 bases and J gave up 6 bases, with 28 bases separating them. Per the germline V gene, CDR1 is MDHEN and CDR2 is SYDVKM.

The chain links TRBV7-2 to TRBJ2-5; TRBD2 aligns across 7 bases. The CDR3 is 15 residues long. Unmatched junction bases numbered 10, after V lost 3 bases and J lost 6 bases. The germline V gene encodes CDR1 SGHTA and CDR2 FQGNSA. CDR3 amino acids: CASSLDGLGPKTQYF. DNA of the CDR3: TGTGCCAGCAGCTTGGACGGACTAGGACCGAAGACCCAGTACTTC.

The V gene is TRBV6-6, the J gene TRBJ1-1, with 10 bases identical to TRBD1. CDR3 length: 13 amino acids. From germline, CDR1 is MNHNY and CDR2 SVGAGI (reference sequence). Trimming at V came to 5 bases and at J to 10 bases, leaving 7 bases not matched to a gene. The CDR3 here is CASSNLRTGGAFF. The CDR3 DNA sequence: TGTGCCAGCAGTAACCTCCGGACAGGGGGAGCTTTCTTT.

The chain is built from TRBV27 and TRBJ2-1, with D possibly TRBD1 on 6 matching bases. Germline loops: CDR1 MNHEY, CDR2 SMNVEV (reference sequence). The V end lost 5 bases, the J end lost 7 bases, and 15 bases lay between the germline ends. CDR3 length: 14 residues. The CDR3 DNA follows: TGTGCCAGCAGTCGACCTGACAGGCTTAATGAGCAGTTCTTC. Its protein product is CASSRPDRLNEQFF.

CDR3 amino acids: CATSDSQVPGDSPLHF. The CDR3 DNA sequence: TGTGCCACCAGTGATTCACAGGTCCCGGGGGATTCACCCCTCCACTTT. The J gene is TRBJ1-6, the V gene TRBV24-1, with D perhaps matching TRBD1 (5 bases). CDR3 length: 16 residues. Per the germline V gene, CDR1 is KGHDR and CDR2 is SFDVKD. Deletions cut 2 bases from V and 8 bases from J, with 15 bases between.

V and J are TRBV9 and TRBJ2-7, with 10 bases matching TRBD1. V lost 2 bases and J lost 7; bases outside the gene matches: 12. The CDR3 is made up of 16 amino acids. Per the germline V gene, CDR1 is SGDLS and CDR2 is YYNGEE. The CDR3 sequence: CASSVYATGGPGEQYF. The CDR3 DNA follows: TGTGCCAGCAGCGTTTATGCGACAGGGGGCCCGGGGGAGCAGTACTTC.

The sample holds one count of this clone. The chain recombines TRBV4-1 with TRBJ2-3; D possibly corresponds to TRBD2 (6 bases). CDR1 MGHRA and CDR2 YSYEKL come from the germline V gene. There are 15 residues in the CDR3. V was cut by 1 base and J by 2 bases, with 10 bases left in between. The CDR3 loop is CASSQGDSHTDTQYF. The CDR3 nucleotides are TGCGCCAGCAGCCAAGGGGACTCCCACACAGATACGCAGTATTTT.